A selection of T cell receptor beta chains follows, all from one sample in a study of immune evolution from preneoplasia to lung adenocarcinoma. Clones were read by immunoSEQ multiplex PCR, and TCRdb kept only the in-frame ones, dropping some. The table records about 3,000 clones, about nine tenths of them present only once. What was sequenced was FFPE adjacent normal lung tissue. These receptors all stem from a person in their sixties or seventies with lung adenocarcinoma. Each CDR3 is given with its conserved first and last residue. D genes are given only for firm matches. Expanded clones get a size class; other rows say once, few or many, or leave the size out.

cdr3_nt cdr3_aa cdr3_length j_call d_call clone_size v_call
TGTGCCATCTCCCCTGCGGGGGGCCGAGGGGAGACCCAGTACTTC CAISPAGGRGETQYF 15 TRBJ2-5 TRBD2 NA TRBV10-3
TGTGCCAGCAGCTTAGTGAGGGGCACTGAAGCTTTCTTT CASSLVRGTEAFF 13 TRBJ1-1 NA NA TRBV11-2
TGTGCCAGCAGTCCGGGGACAGGGGGCTACTATGGCTACACCTTC CASSPGTGGYYGYTF 15 TRBJ1-2 TRBD1 NA TRBV6-5
TGTGCCAGCAATGATACTGGGAGGAGGAGTGAGCAGTTCTTC CASNDTGRRSEQFF 14 TRBJ2-1 NA NA TRBV25-1
TGTGCCAGCAGCCAACAGGGGGCCGGGGAGCTGTTTTTT CASSQQGAGELFF 13 TRBJ2-2 TRBD1 NA TRBV7-3
TGTGCTAGTGGCAGGACAGTATACAATGAGCAGTTCTTC CASGRTVYNEQFF 13 TRBJ2-1 NA NA TRBV12-5
TGTGCCAGCAGACCACCGGGACAGGGCCGTGTGGCAGATACGCAGTATTTT CASRPPGQGRVADTQYF 17 TRBJ2-3 TRBD1 NA TRBV7-2
TGTGCCAGCAGTGAAGCCCCGGACAAGAACACTGAAGCTTTCTTT CASSEAPDKNTEAFF 15 TRBJ1-1 NA NA TRBV6-1
TGCAGCGTTGTACAGTACGAGCAGTACTTC CSVVQYEQYF 10 TRBJ2-7 NA once TRBV29-1
TGTGCCATCGGCGCAGGGGGCTTAAGAAACACCATATATTTT CAIGAGGLRNTIYF 14 TRBJ1-3 TRBD1 NA TRBV10-3
TGCGCCAGCAGTTCAGGGACCGAGACCCAGTACTTC CASSSGTETQYF 12 TRBJ2-5 NA NA TRBV10-2
TGTGCCAGCAGTGAAAGGGATTCACCCCTCCACTTT CASSERDSPLHF 12 TRBJ1-6 NA NA TRBV6-1
TGTGCCTGGAGTGACCCCCTCGGGGAGCTGTTTTTT CAWSDPLGELFF 12 TRBJ2-2 NA NA TRBV30
TGCGCCAGCAGCCAAGGCTACAATGAGCAGTTCTTC CASSQGYNEQFF 12 TRBJ2-1 NA NA TRBV4-1
TGTGCCAGCAGCTCGCGGACTAGCGGGGGATCTGAGACCCAGTACTTC CASSSRTSGGSETQYF 16 TRBJ2-5 TRBD2 NA TRBV7-8
TGCAGTGCTACCTCCCGCCTATCTCAGTACTTC CSATSRLSQYF 11 TRBJ2-5 NA NA TRBV20-1
TGTGCCTGGAGTGTAACTGGGTTTAACACTGAAGCTTTCTTT CAWSVTGFNTEAFF 14 TRBJ1-1 NA NA TRBV30
NA CASSPEVGGGATSF 14 TRBJ1-1 NA NA TRBV11-3
TGTGCCAGCAGGGGGACAGGTAGTAATGAGCAGTTCTTC CASRGTGSNEQFF 13 TRBJ2-1 TRBD1 NA TRBV25-1
TGCGCCAGCAGCGAGGGACTCCAAAGGGCTTCACCCCTCCACTTT CASSEGLQRASPLHF 15 TRBJ1-6 NA NA TRBV5-1